The T cell receptor beta chain under discussion was sequenced for a study of human T cells and chemical hapten exposure. Study summary: On about 2 cm by about 2 cm of upper inner arm skin, sensitization was performed with 2% DPC. Predominantly women, the patients had alopecia areata, totalis or universalis.

Time point here: patch test 2, 6 weeks after DPC sensitization. As for treatment: therapeutic diphenylcyclopropenone sensitization with weekly scalp DPC. The CDR3 runs to 16 residues. Germline CDR1 reads SGHDT; CDR2 reads YYEEEE. Trimming removed 1 base from V and 1 base from J, with 9 bases in between. TCRdb analysed the RACE reads with MiXCR anew, one entry per CDR3 protein. The sample lists approximately 96,000 distinct CDR3 sequences, 9.3% occurring once. This clonotype has more than one count but fewer than ten. The sample here was whole blood, taken in connection with sensitization to the hapten diphenylcyclopropenone (DPC). The genes are TRBV5-6 and TRBJ2-6, with no clear D. The TCR was taken from a woman in her thirties or forties with alopecia areata. Some clones in this sample may be carry-over from other donors' samples. CDR3 nucleotide sequence: TGTGCCAGCAGCTTGCCGCCACAGTCTGGGGCCAACGTCCTGACTTTC. Translation: CASSLPPQSGANVLTF.